This passage covers 19 T cell receptor beta chains from one sample sequenced in a study of pediatric ulcerative colitis. Sequencing was performed with immunoSEQ multiplex PCR; in TCRdb, only in-frame clones are kept and a portion is missing. The table has around 18,000 clones, roughly 74% seen once. During colonoscopy, one to two rectal pinch biopsies were collected. The sequenced sample consisted of gut tissue. All receptors derive from a boy aged 5-17 years with moderate ulcerative colitis.

The rearrangement links TRBV7-2 to TRBJ2-5, with D uncertain. CDR1 is SGHTA and CDR2 is FQGNSA in the germline V gene. CDR3 size: 14 residues. The V end was cut by 5 bases, the J end by 2 bases, with 12 bases between. The CDR3 bases are TGTGCCAGCAGCGTTCAGACGATACAAGAGACCCAGTACTTC. Translating it yields CASSVQTIQETQYF.

The J gene is TRBJ1-1, the V gene TRBV5-1; perhaps TRBD1 as D (6 bases). The germline V and J ends were trimmed by 3 bases and 4 bases, with 16 bases remaining between them. The germline V gene encodes CDR1 SGHRS and CDR2 YFSETQ. CDR3 length: 15 amino acids. CDR3 nucleotides: TGCGCCAGCAGCTCGCAACAGGGTTCCGGCACTGAAGCTTTCTTT. Its protein product is CASSSQQGSGTEAFF.

This chain's CDR3 is CASSPGDRGYEQYF. In DNA form, the CDR3 reads TGTGCCAGTAGTCCCGGGGACAGGGGCTACGAGCAGTACTTC. V and J are TRBV19 and TRBJ2-7, with 10 bases fitting TRBD1. The germline V gene has CDR1 LNHDA and CDR2 SQIVND (reference sequence). The length of the CDR3 is 14 residues. Trimming cost V 5 bases and J 3 bases; bases outside gene matches: 4.

The chain employs TRBV10-3 and TRBJ2-2, with a possible D match to TRBD1 (6 bases). The CDR3 extends over 13 amino acids. CDR1 ENHRY and CDR2 SYGVKD come from the germline V gene. Trimming took 4 bases from V and 8 from J, leaving 11 bases between them. CDR3: CAISAQTGGELFF. The CDR3 coding sequence is TGTGCCATCAGTGCCCAAACAGGGGGGGAGCTGTTTTTT.

This rearrangement joins TRBV27 to TRBJ1-1, with D unresolved. Trimming took off 5 bases at V and 4 bases at J, with 14 bases between the two ends. Germline loops: CDR1 MNHEY, CDR2 SMNVEV (reference sequence). This CDR3 is built from 14 residues. Here the CDR3 reads CASSPTPGITEAFF. In DNA, the CDR3 is TGTGCCAGCAGTCCGACCCCGGGAATCACTGAAGCTTTCTTT.

This clone was found a few times. The rearrangement links TRBV4-3 to TRBJ1-2; D gene uncertain. Per the germline V gene, CDR1 is LGHNA and CDR2 is YSLEER. The V end lost 0 bases, the J end lost 5 bases, and 16 bases lay between the germline ends. CDR3 length: 16 amino acids. The CDR3 sequence is CASSQDLGRSTYGYTF. The CDR3 DNA sequence: TGCGCCAGCAGCCAAGATTTGGGTCGATCTACTTATGGCTACACCTTC.

This clone was observed a few times. The chain uses TRBV5-6 and TRBJ2-2, with D unresolved. The CDR3 length is 15 residues. The germline gives CDR1 SGHDT, CDR2 YYEEEE. Between the trimmed V and J ends, which lost 2 bases and 1 base, there was a span of 9 bases. For the CDR3, the DNA is TGTGCCAGCAGCTTCGACTTGAGGAACACCGGGGAGCTGTTTTTT. It specifies CASSFDLRNTGELFF. Full variable domain (rest looked up from reference TRBV5-6 and TRBJ2-2): DAGVTQSPTHLIKTRGQQVTLRCSPKSGHDTVSWYQQALGQGPQFIFQYYEEEERQRGNFPDRFSGHQFPNYSSELNVNALLLGDSALYLCASSFDLRNTGELFFGEGSRLTVL.

V gene TRBV14 combines with J gene TRBJ1-1; D gene unclear. The CDR3 sequence is 13 residues long. Germline V lookup: CDR1 SGHDN, CDR2 FVKESK. V dropped 0 bases and J dropped 3 bases, with 5 bases sitting between them. The CDR3 reads CASSQDGYTEAFF. The CDR3, as DNA: TGTGCCAGCAGCCAAGACGGCTACACTGAAGCTTTCTTT. The complete variable domain, with remaining parts taken from reference TRBV14 and TRBJ1-1, reads EAGVTQFPSHSVIEKGQTVTLRCDPISGHDNLYWYRRVMGKEIKFLLHFVKESKQDESGMPNNRFLAERTGGTYSTLKVQPAELEDSGVYFCASSQDGYTEAFFGQGTRLTVV.

This chain links TRBV6-5 with TRBJ2-2, with D possibly TRBD2 on 6 matching bases. CDR3 length: 14 residues. The germline V and J ends were trimmed by 6 bases and 0 bases, with 8 bases remaining between them. Germline V gene lookup returns CDR1 MNHEY and CDR2 SVGAGI. The CDR3 sequence is CASSPGANTGELFF. CDR3 in DNA: TGTGCCAGCAGCCCGGGGGCGAACACCGGGGAGCTGTTTTTT.

This chain uses TRBV18 with TRBJ2-4; D is ambiguous. Germline lookup yields CDR1 KGHSH and CDR2 LQKENI. The length of the CDR3 is 18 residues. V was pared by 3 bases and J by 2 bases, with 20 bases between. The CDR3 nucleotides are TGTGCCAGCTCACCTATGGCCCCGGGTCGGTTGACCAAAAACATTCAGTACTTC. Translated: CASSPMAPGRLTKNIQYF.

The chain uses TRBV9 and TRBJ1-6; D is uncertain. V was trimmed by 4 bases and J by 6 bases, leaving 14 bases between them. Germline CDR1 reads SGDLS; CDR2 reads YYNGEE. The CDR3 length is 15 residues. The CDR3 DNA sequence: TGTGCCAGCAGCTCCCGAGGCTACCTTAATTCACCCCTCCACTTT. It codes for CASSSRGYLNSPLHF.

V and J are TRBV7-3 and TRBJ2-2, with D perhaps matching TRBD1 (5 bases). Trimming stripped 5 bases from V and 6 bases from J, with 16 bases between. Germline-derived CDR1 and CDR2 are SGHTA and FQGTGA. The length of the CDR3 is 15 residues. CDR3 loop: CASSPVGRTAGELFF. CDR3 coding DNA: TGTGCCAGCAGCCCCGTGGGGCGCACGGCCGGGGAGCTGTTTTTT.

V and J are TRBV7-7 and TRBJ2-1, with 9 bases aligning to TRBD2. In germline, CDR1 is SSHAT, CDR2 FNYEAQ (reference sequence). Trimming at V came to 5 bases and at J to 4 bases, leaving 12 bases not matched to a gene. The CDR3 length is 17 residues. The CDR3: CASSRRASGVVYNEQFF. The CDR3 DNA reads TGTGCCAGCAGCCGGAGGGCTAGCGGGGTGGTATACAATGAGCAGTTCTTC.

The chain uses TRBV4-3 and TRBJ1-4, with D possibly matching TRBD1 (6 bases). The CDR3 extends over 14 amino acids. V dropped 1 base and J dropped 7 bases, with 10 bases sitting between them. Germline CDR1 and CDR2: LGHNA and YSLEER. The CDR3 DNA follows: TGCGCCAGCAGCCAAGCACAGGGCATTGAAAAACTGTTTTTT. Encoded protein: CASSQAQGIEKLFF.

This chain's CDR3 is CASSLGQVSVVEQYF. CDR3 coding DNA: TGTGCCAGCAGCTTAGGACAGGTTTCGGTGGTCGAGCAGTACTTC. This chain joins TRBV11-2 and TRBJ2-7; a weak D match, TRBD1 (6 bases). This CDR3 has 15 amino acids. Trimming took off 1 base at V and 6 bases at J, with 16 bases between the two ends. Germline CDR1 SGHAT, CDR2 FQNNGV.

The chain recombines TRBV5-6 with TRBJ1-1, with D unresolved. Trimming removed 3 bases at V and 7 bases at J, with 13 bases between. There are 13 residues in the CDR3. From germline, CDR1 is SGHDT and CDR2 YYEEEE. The CDR3 nucleotides are TGTGCCAGCAGCTCAACAGTATCTGATGAAGCTTTCTTT. Encoded protein: CASSSTVSDEAFF.

The J gene is TRBJ2-6, the V gene TRBV18; D is unclear. CDR3 length: 16 amino acids. The V gene lost 2 bases and the J gene lost 0 bases, with 8 bases spanning the gap. Germline loops: CDR1 KGHSH, CDR2 LQKENI. CDR3 nucleotide sequence: TGTGCCAGCTCACCAGCGCGGATCTCTGGGGCCAACGTCCTGACTTTC. This gives the protein CASSPARISGANVLTF.

A few counts support this clone. The chain links TRBV11-2 to TRBJ1-2; the match to TRBD1 covers 9 bases. J was trimmed by 5 bases and V by 5 bases; bases with no gene match: 3. The CDR3 is 13 amino acids. Per germline, CDR1 SGHAT and CDR2 FQNNGV. The CDR3 region is CASSNDRGYGYTF. Here the CDR3 DNA reads TGTGCCAGCAGCAATGACAGGGGGTATGGCTACACCTTC.

This chain links TRBV6-5 with TRBJ2-7; 7 bases fit TRBD2. The V gene end was trimmed by 6 bases and the J gene end by 6 bases; junction bases not matched to a gene: 11. The germline V gene encodes CDR1 MNHEY and CDR2 SVGAGI. This CDR3 is 14 amino acids long. CDR3 DNA: TGTGCCAGCAGGAACCGGGAGGACTCATTCGAGCAGTACTTC. This sequence encodes CASRNREDSFEQYF.